This TCR beta chain was profiled in a study of blood T cell repertoires in COVID-19. Across the study: Nucleic acid was either cDNA or gDNA, and it came from T cells, B-cell-depleted T cells, or PBMCs.

This clone is medium-sized within its sample. Only in-frame clones appear in the TCRdb table, and some are missing; sequencing was by immunoSEQ multiplex PCR. Altogether some 120,000 clones are present, around three quarters being singletons, with the ten largest covering around 37%. The J segment lost 9 bases and the V segment lost 0 bases, leaving 3 bases of the junction unmatched. CDR1 MNHEY and CDR2 SVGAGI come from the germline V gene. There are 15 residues in the CDR3. The chain is built from TRBV6-5 and TRBJ2-1; 12 nucleotides match TRBD1. The sample consisted of peripheral blood. The sequence came from a man aged 35-49 years with active or convalescent COVID-19. CDR3 nucleotides: TGTGCCAGCAGTTACTCGGGACAGGGGGCGTCTGAGCAGTTCTTC. The encoded protein is CASSYSGQGASEQFF.